One T cell receptor beta chain is described in this entry. It lacks a known antigen. No base qualities exist here, and no much larger clone lies one base off it. TCRbeta CDR3 regions were amplified from genomic DNA using the immunoSEQ Assay, a bias-controlled multiplex PCR. The published analysis was carried out like this. Nucleated cell counts per sample were estimated from amplification of reference gene primers within the assay. To quantify the absolute abundance of each unique TCRbeta CDR3 rearrangement, sequence reads were collapsed and filtered. For each sample, productive Simpson clonality was calculated as the square root of Simpson's diversity index over productive rearrangements. Drawn from immuneACCESS, this table holds only the in-frame rearrangements with V and J called that TCRdb kept. Clones are partly lost; checked studies trace under half to an unresolved V gene and leave the rest unexplained. V and J calls and clone size follow that table, whereas D and trimming were derived from the DNA. Present in this sample are hundreds of thousands of clones, approximately 86% of which were seen just once. Around 1.5% of the sample comes from the top ten.

V is shortened by 2 bases, J by 10 bases, and the region joining them spans 12 bases. The CDR3 runs 13 residues from the cysteine to the phenylalanine. The read is trimmed to its CDR3 DNA, 39 bases read in frame from base 1. The germline V gene supplies CDR1 MGHRA and CDR2 YSYEKL. This entry belongs to a study of blood T cell repertoires in COVID-19 (dated by TCRdb to the early 2020s). The study in broad terms: Samples from collaborators originated in the United States, Italy and Spain and spanned both the acute and convalescent phases of COVID-19. The prospective study material was composed of cDNA or gDNA derived from T cells, B-cell-depleted T cells, or PBMCs. The dataset comprised deeply sampled blood TCRbeta repertoires from subjects exposed to, actively infected with, or recovered from COVID-19. The repertoires were released in a freely available public database meant as a resource for research on the immune response to SARS-CoV-2. The samples were drawn from the first 160 participants of the ongoing ImmuneRACE study and from 1,200 or so subjects provided by 6 global collaborators. Sample metadata almost always included a de-identified subject ID, COVID-19 status, age in years and sex. HLA class I and class II types, where available, came from metadata supplied by the sample provider rather than from assay-based typing.

Samples from volunteer blood donors who had recovered from COVID-19 were contributed by a second Seattle source. The collaborating institutions used their own protocols to collect whole blood in K2EDTA tubes. For TCRbeta analysis, collaborators shipped samples in one of three forms: frozen whole blood, isolated PBMCs, or DNA extracted from either of those sample types. What the work shows at the level of the full study, not this receptor alone: The amount of clinical and demographic metadata varied by source and participant and was provided uncurated.

The sample was peripheral blood. This receptor was obtained from a woman aged 60-75 years who had recovered from COVID-19. The chain links TRBV4-1 with TRBJ2-1; TRBD1 is a possible D gene, resting on 5 matching bases. The CDR3 here reads CASSQLQGGEQFF. The nucleotide sequence reads TGCGCCAGCAGCCAACTCCAGGGTGGCGAGCAGTTCTTC.